These T cell receptor beta chains were read from a single sample in a study of T-cell reconstitution after alpha-beta-depleted transplantation in children. TCRdb independently ran MiXCR on the PCR reads; one entry per CDR3 protein. The table has 440,000 or so distinct CDR3 sequences, around two fifths seen once. Sequencing was performed on PBMCs, taken before TCRalphabeta/CD19-depleted stem cell transplant. Every receptor here comes from a girl under 10 years old with aplastic anemia, due to receive a stem cell transplant. Both conserved end residues are part of each CDR3. D genes are given only for firm matches. Clone size appears in some rows only: once, few, many, or a class for an expanded clone.

j_call,d_call,clone_size,v_call,cdr3_nt,cdr3_aa
TRBJ2-5,.,.,TRBV4-1,TGCGCCAGCAGCGGCGGACGTAACCCCTTGGAAGAGACCCAGTACTTC,CASSGGRNPLEETQYF
TRBJ2-1,.,many,TRBV28,TGTGCCAGCGAAAGATACAATGAGCAGTTCTTC,CASERYNEQFF
TRBJ2-7,TRBD1,.,TRBV29-1,TGCAGCGCCGAAGGGGGCCCACCCTACGAGCAGTACTTC,CSAEGGPPYEQYF
TRBJ1-4,TRBD1,.,TRBV11-2,TGTGCCAACCTGGGTACAGGGGCGTGTGAAAAACTGTTTTTT,CANLGTGACEKLFF
TRBJ2-1,.,.,TRBV5-4,TGTGCCAGCAGGGGGCTGGCCAATGAGCAGTTCTTC,CASRGLANEQFF
TRBJ1-2,.,.,TRBV20-1,TGCAGTGCTAGAGACCTGGGGGGCGAGGTGTATGGCGACCCCTTC,CSARDLGGEVYGDPF
TRBJ1-2,.,.,TRBV6-5,TGTGCCAGCATAGGGGGGGGAGGCTACACCTTC,CASIGGGGYTF
TRBJ1-3,.,.,TRBV28,TGTGCCAGCCTACGGGGGCGAGGCGGAAACACCATATATTTT,CASLRGRGGNTIYF
TRBJ2-7,.,few,TRBV7-6,TGTGCCAGCAGCTTCGTGGCGTCCCAGAACTACGAGCAGTACTTC,CASSFVASQNYEQYF
TRBJ2-2,.,few,TRBV5-1,TGCGCCAGCAGCTCGGACGTCACGAACACCGGGGAGCTGTTTTTT,CASSSDVTNTGELFF
TRBJ2-6,TRBD2,many,TRBV12-3/TRBV12-4,TGTGCCAGCAGTCTCGGACTAGCTGTCTCTGGGGCCAACGTCCTGACTTTC,CASSLGLAVSGANVLTF
TRBJ1-5,.,many,TRBV6-5,TGTGCCAGCAGTTCCGCACGGGGCAATCAGCCCCAGCATTTT,CASSSARGNQPQHF
TRBJ2-3,.,.,TRBV29-1,TGCAGCGCTCGCCCTTTTAGGGAGCGAGGCACAGATACGCAGTATTTT,CSARPFRERGTDTQYF
TRBJ2-3,.,many,TRBV12-3/TRBV12-4,TGTGCCAGCAGTCCGCTCCCGGGACCGACGGGCTCAGATACGCAGTATTTT,CASSPLPGPTGSDTQYF
TRBJ1-1,.,.,TRBV6-2/TRBV6-3,TGTGCCAGCAGTCGGACGGGCAGTTCGGGTATGAACACTGAAGCTTTCTTT,CASSRTGSSGMNTEAFF
TRBJ1-4,.,many,TRBV28,TGTGCCAGCAGTCCTAGAGGGAGATGGGCAACTAATGAAAAACTGTTTTTT,CASSPRGRWATNEKLFF
TRBJ2-5,TRBD2,.,TRBV12-3/TRBV12-4,TGTGCCAGCAGTCTCCACCGGACTAGCGGGGTCCCGATCGCCGAGGAGACCCAGTACTTC,CASSLHRTSGVPIAEETQYF
TRBJ2-5,.,.,TRBV5-1,TGCGCCAGCAGCCCTGGGCCTAGAAAAGAGACCCAGTACTTC,CASSPGPRKETQYF
TRBJ2-7,.,few,TRBV20-1,TGCTGTGCTAGAGGGGGTGCTAGCCAGGGAACGACCTACGAGCAGTACTTC,CCARGGASQGTTYEQYF
TRBJ2-3,.,few,TRBV28,TGTGCCAGCAGTCCCGCCGGCGGCGCTACGCAGTATTTT,CASSPAGGATQYF
TRBJ2-4,TRBD2,few,TRBV6-1,TGTGCCAGCAGCCCGACTAGCGGGAATGTCATTCAGTACTTC,CASSPTSGNVIQYF
TRBJ1-3,.,.,TRBV7-9,TGTGCCAGCAGCTACCCTGGGGTGGCCGGAAACACCATATATTTT,CASSYPGVAGNTIYF
TRBJ2-5,TRBD1,many,TRBV5-1,TGCGCCAGCAGCTTGGGAACTACAGGGGAAGAGACCCAGTACTTC,CASSLGTTGEETQYF
TRBJ1-1,.,few,TRBV30,TGTGCCTGGACTCCTGTGGGCAGCCTGAACACTGAAGCTTTCTTT,CAWTPVGSLNTEAFF
TRBJ1-2,.,few,TRBV5-1,TGCGCCAGCAGCTTGGCCGGCGGGGAGAAGGATGGCTACACCTTC,CASSLAGGEKDGYTF
TRBJ2-6,.,.,TRBV7-3,TGTGCCAGCAGCTTAATGCGGGGACTGTACTCTGGGGCCAACGTCCTGACTTTC,CASSLMRGLYSGANVLTF
TRBJ1-6,.,few,TRBV6-2/TRBV6-3,TGTGCCAGCAGCAGCCGGGGAAATTATTCACCCCTCCACTTT,CASSSRGNYSPLHF
TRBJ2-7,.,.,TRBV6-1,TGTGCCAGCACCAAACGGAGGGGGTACGAGCAGTACTTC,CASTKRRGYEQYF
TRBJ1-5,.,.,TRBV19,TGTGCCAGTAGTATAGATCACATTACCTGGAGCAATCAGCCCCAGCATTTT,CASSIDHITWSNQPQHF
TRBJ2-4,.,many,TRBV29-1,TGCAGCGTTGAGGACACGAAAAACATTCAGTACTTC,CSVEDTKNIQYF
TRBJ2-1,.,few,TRBV4-3,TGCGCCAGCAGCCAAAAAAGGGGTCCCAATGAGCAGTTCTTC,CASSQKRGPNEQFF
TRBJ2-7,TRBD1,.,TRBV20-1,TGCAGTGCCGATACCATTTCCGACAGGGCCTACGAGCAGTACTTC,CSADTISDRAYEQYF
TRBJ2-1,TRBD2,many,TRBV7-2,TGTGCCAGCAGCTTATCCCTAGCGGGGTTTGACAATGAGCAGTTCTTC,CASSLSLAGFDNEQFF
TRBJ1-2,.,.,TRBV2,TGTGCCAGCAGCCGGGACAATGCCTATGGCTACACCTTC,CASSRDNAYGYTF
TRBJ2-1,TRBD1,few,TRBV5-1,TGCGCCAGCAGCTTGGCCATTAGGTGGCCAGGACAGGAGACTTACAATGAGCAGTTCTTC,CASSLAIRWPGQETYNEQFF
TRBJ2-1,TRBD1,many,TRBV5-1,TGTGCCAGCAGCCTGGGACAGGGAGGGGATGAGCAGTTCTTC,CASSLGQGGDEQFF
TRBJ1-1,.,many,TRBV5-4,TGTGCCAGCAGCTTGATCGGGGAGGGGACTGAAGCTTTCTTT,CASSLIGEGTEAFF
TRBJ2-1,.,.,TRBV21-1,TGTGCCAGCCTCTTGGCTTGGGCTAGCGCTCACAATGAGCAGTTCTTC,CASLLAWASAHNEQFF
TRBJ2-7,.,many,TRBV28,TGTGCCAGCAGTTCGACAGGAACCTACGAGCAGTACTTC,CASSSTGTYEQYF